This passage covers 27 T cell receptor beta chains from one sample sequenced in a study of T cells in Graves' hyperthyroidism and ophthalmopathy. RNA transcripts were the template for amplifying TCR beta CDR3 regions. The TCR CDR3 was amplified in a first-round RT-PCR using the HTBI primer set. TCRdb recomputed calls from the multiplex PCR reads with MiXCR, one row per CDR3 protein. The sample records about 640,000 distinct CDR3 sequences, more than 20% being singletons. The specimen was blood. All receptors derive from a man aged 25-40 years with Graves' ophthalmopathy.

This clonotype was observed many times. V usage is TRBV7-2 and J usage is TRBJ2-7; TRBD2 agrees at 12 bases. There are 16 residues in the CDR3. Trimming cost V 7 bases and J 0 bases; bases outside gene matches: 7. Per the germline V gene, CDR1 is SGHTA and CDR2 is FQGNSA. The CDR3 DNA sequence: TGTGCCAGCACCCAGACTAGCGGGAGCCTCTCCTACGAGCAGTACTTC. Residues: CASTQTSGSLSYEQYF.

The chain employs TRBV7-2 and TRBJ2-3; weak D call: TRBD1 (5 bases). Deletions cut 5 bases from V and 5 bases from J, with 11 bases between. The CDR3 sequence is 13 residues long. Germline V gene sequence: CDR1 SGHTA, CDR2 FQGNSA. DNA of the CDR3: TGTGCCAGCAGCCCCCAAAGGGGAGATACGCAGTATTTT. Translation gives CASSPQRGDTQYF.

The rearrangement joins TRBV20-1 to TRBJ2-7, with 8 nucleotides matching TRBD2. CDR3 length: 12 amino acids. After removal of 2 bases from V and 6 bases from J, the junction contained 3 bases not matched to a gene. CDR1 DFQATT and CDR2 SNEGSKA come from the germline V gene (reference sequence). The chain's CDR3 is CSARIGGGEQYF. In DNA form, the CDR3 reads TGCAGTGCTAGAATCGGGGGGGGCGAGCAGTACTTC.

The genes are TRBV5-1 and TRBJ2-2; no definite D call. V lost 1 base and J 6 bases, leaving 7 bases between the germline ends. Germline-derived CDR1 and CDR2 are SGHRS and YFSETQ. The CDR3 covers 13 residues. CDR3 residues: CASSLLSSGELFF. The CDR3 DNA follows: TGCGCCAGCAGCTTGCTAAGTTCCGGGGAGCTGTTTTTT.

The chain links TRBV6-1 to TRBJ1-5; 9 bases align to TRBD1. Germline V CDR1 and CDR2: MNHNS, SASEGT. CDR3 length: 15 residues. With 6 bases clipped from V and 6 bases from J, the junction kept 9 bases outside the gene matches. CDR3 amino acids: CASRSGQGLAQPQHF. The CDR3 DNA reads TGTGCCAGCAGGTCTGGACAGGGGCTCGCTCAGCCCCAGCATTTT.

This clonotype occurred many times. The CDR3 region is CAWSVGQGNSPLHF. DNA for the CDR3: TGTGCCTGGAGTGTGGGTCAGGGGAATTCACCCCTCCACTTT. This sequence joins TRBV30 and TRBJ1-6; D possibly corresponds to TRBD1 (6 bases). The ends were cut back, 0 bases at V and 7 bases at J, with 10 bases in the middle. The CDR3 is made up of 14 amino acids. CDR1 and CDR2 from the germline V gene are GTSNPN and SVGIG (reference sequence).

Remarks on this clonotype: A single base separates this from a much larger clone, so it may be a read error. The genes are TRBV28 and TRBJ2-3, with 7 bases lining up with TRBD1. The CDR3 has 14 amino acids. V dropped 2 bases and J dropped 4; count of bases not matched to a gene: 3. CDR1 and CDR2 from the germline V gene are MDHEN and SYDVKM. The DNA for the CDR3 is TGTGCCAGCAGTTTAGGGGACAGCGCAGATACGCAGTATTTT. Translated: CASSLGDSADTQYF.

This clonotype was counted only a few times. The V call is TRBV3-1, the J call TRBJ1-2; the D is unclear. V was clipped by 5 bases and J by 8 bases, with 9 bases between them. The CDR3 covers 11 residues. Germline V gives CDR1 LGHDT, CDR2 YNNKEL (reference sequence). CDR3 DNA: TGTGCCAGCAGCTACAGCGGGGGCTACACCTTC. It encodes CASSYSGGYTF.

The chain has TRBV7-8 and TRBJ2-5; D is undetermined. The CDR3 consists of 12 residues. Trimming pared 8 bases from V and 5 bases from J, leaving 12 bases between. Germline CDR1 and CDR2: SGHVS and FQNEAQ. The CDR3: CASSHLGETQYF. DNA for the CDR3: TGTGCCAGCTCCCACCTCGGGGAGACCCAGTACTTC.

This clonotype was counted many times. The chain links TRBV18 to TRBJ2-3; D may be TRBD2 (5 bases). Germline V lookup: CDR1 KGHSH, CDR2 LQKENI. Trimming removed 3 bases from V and 4 bases from J, with 14 bases in between. The CDR3 covers 15 residues. The CDR3 sequence: CASSPLGRGADTQYF. The CDR3 bases are TGTGCCAGCTCACCGTTGGGGAGAGGTGCAGATACGCAGTATTTT.

In its sample, this clonotype was seen a few times. The chain couples TRBV5-1 to TRBJ2-7; possibly TRBD1 for D (5 bases). Germline-derived CDR1 and CDR2 are SGHRS and YFSETQ. Trimming cost V 0 bases and J 5 bases, with 9 bases left between them. The CDR3 totals 13 residues. The chain's CDR3 is CASSLAGRNEQYF. The CDR3 bases are TGCGCCAGCAGCTTGGCAGGGCGAAACGAGCAGTACTTC.

This chain links TRBV4-1 with TRBJ1-2; D uncertain. V was pared by 0 bases and J by 6 bases, with 8 bases between. Germline V gives CDR1 MGHRA, CDR2 YSYEKL. This CDR3 is built from 13 residues. CDR3 sequence: CASSQDGGNGYTF. The CDR3 DNA reads TGCGCCAGCAGCCAAGATGGAGGGAATGGCTACACCTTC.

This clonotype was found once. The rearrangement joins TRBV3-1 to TRBJ1-3; TRBD1 aligns across 9 bases. The CDR3 sequence is 20 residues long. V dropped 3 bases and J dropped 0; count of bases not matched to a gene: 15. Per the germline V gene, CDR1 is LGHDT and CDR2 is YNNKEL (reference sequence). The CDR3 loop reads CASSQGQGFGPFYSGNTIYF. The CDR3 nucleotides are TGTGCCAGCAGCCAGGGACAGGGCTTCGGACCGTTCTACTCTGGAAACACCATATATTTT.

There are a few counts of this clonotype. The CDR3 spells CASSLGLAGVQQYF. The CDR3 DNA sequence: TGTGCCAGCAGTTTAGGACTAGCGGGAGTTCAGCAGTACTTC. V usage is TRBV27 and J usage is TRBJ2-7; 13 bases line up with TRBD2. Germline V gives CDR1 MNHEY, CDR2 SMNVEV (reference sequence). The CDR3 has 14 amino acids. V gave up 2 bases and J gave up 8 bases; unmatched junction bases: 3.

The chain couples TRBV20-1 to TRBJ2-2, with 9 bases that match TRBD1. This CDR3 is built from 14 residues. Germline values: CDR1 DFQATT, CDR2 SNEGSKA (reference sequence). The ends lost 5 bases at V and 5 bases at J; junction bases unmatched: 6. The CDR3 region is CSAEPGQGTGELFF. The CDR3 DNA sequence: TGCAGTGCTGAGCCGGGACAGGGTACCGGGGAGCTGTTTTTT.

The genes are TRBV19 and TRBJ2-3; 8 bases are a match to TRBD2. CDR3 size: 15 residues. V lost 0 bases, J lost 5 bases, and 4 bases stayed unmatched. Germline loops: CDR1 LNHDA, CDR2 SQIVND (reference sequence). CDR3 sequence reads: CASSIDGGRQDTQYF. Here the CDR3 DNA reads TGTGCCAGTAGTATAGACGGCGGGAGGCAAGATACGCAGTATTTT.

This clonotype was seen repeatedly, ten times or more. The rearrangement uses TRBV18 and TRBJ2-7; 16 nucleotides line up with TRBD2. The CDR3 extends over 15 amino acids. The germline V gene has CDR1 KGHSH and CDR2 LQKENI. Germline trimming cut 3 bases from V and 5 bases from J; bases unmatched to any gene: 1. The DNA of the CDR3 is TGTGCCAGCTCACCGGGACTAGCGGGAGGGGACGAGCAGTACTTC. Its translation: CASSPGLAGGDEQYF.

This clonotype has at least ten counts. The J gene is TRBJ2-5, the V gene TRBV12-3 or TRBV12-4; D is undetermined. The germline V and J ends were trimmed by 2 bases and 1 base, with 5 bases remaining between them. The CDR3 consists of 13 residues. The CDR3 bases are TGTGCCAGCAGTTTATCGAGCCAAGAGACCCAGTACTTC. Amino acid sequence: CASSLSSQETQYF.

Only a few counts were recorded for this clonotype. The chain uses TRBV6-1 and TRBJ1-4; TRBD1 matches at 11 bases. Unmatched junction bases numbered 11, after V lost 6 bases and J lost 8 bases. The CDR3 runs 16 residues. The germline V gene encodes CDR1 MNHNS and CDR2 SASEGT. The CDR3 DNA reads as TGTGCCAGCAGACCCTCCGAGGGACAGGGGGAAGAAAAACTGTTTTTT. It is translated as CASRPSEGQGEEKLFF.

The J gene is TRBJ2-7, the V gene TRBV28; 10 bases agree with TRBD1. Trimming at V came to 8 bases and at J to 3 bases, leaving 4 bases not matched to a gene. CDR1 and CDR2 (germline): MDHEN, SYDVKM. The CDR3 has 13 residues. This CDR3 reads CASRQGAFYEQYF. CDR3 coding DNA: TGTGCCAGCCGACAGGGGGCCTTCTACGAGCAGTACTTC.

The table lists this clonotype with a few counts. The chain links TRBV20-1 to TRBJ2-5, with 8 bases that match TRBD1. CDR3 size: 17 residues. Trimming removed 4 bases from V and 4 bases from J; junction bases left unmatched: 17. Germline V gene sequence: CDR1 DFQATT, CDR2 SNEGSKA (reference sequence). The DNA of the CDR3 is TGCAGTGCTAAGTCCTCCACCGGGACAGGTTGGGCAGAGACCCAGTACTTC. Its translation is CSAKSSTGTGWAETQYF.

This clonotype has at least ten counts. The chain links TRBV30 to TRBJ1-4; D is unclear. The germline V gene has CDR1 GTSNPN and CDR2 SVGIG (reference sequence). The CDR3 covers 13 residues. The V end was cut by 4 bases, the J end by 0 bases, with 6 bases between. This CDR3 reads CAWNAATNEKLFF. CDR3 DNA sequence: TGTGCCTGGAATGCAGCAACTAATGAAAAACTGTTTTTT.

At least ten counts were recorded for this clonotype. The chain is built from TRBV12-3 or TRBV12-4 and TRBJ1-5; D unresolved. V dropped 3 bases and J dropped 7 bases, with 7 bases sitting between them. The CDR3 length is 12 residues. The DNA of the CDR3 is TGTGCCAGCAGTTTCGGACGGCAGCCCCAGCATTTT. It encodes CASSFGRQPQHF.

The chain has TRBV11-2 and TRBJ2-2; unclear D gene. Trimming shortened V by 1 base and J by 7 bases, and 13 bases separated the two germline ends. Per the germline V gene, CDR1 is SGHAT and CDR2 is FQNNGV. The CDR3 runs to 15 residues. CDR3 in DNA: TGTGCCAGCAGCTTAGTCAGGACCGTCGGCGGGGAGCTGTTTTTT. Translated: CASSLVRTVGGELFF.

This clonotype was recorded a few times. The chain employs TRBV2 and TRBJ2-7, with unresolved D. V lost 6 bases and J 5 bases, leaving 11 bases between the germline ends. Germline V gene data show CDR1 as SNHLY and CDR2 as FYNNEI. CDR3 length equals 12 residues. CDR3: CASSRVADEQYF. CDR3 coding DNA: TGTGCCAGCAGCCGCGTCGCCGACGAGCAGTACTTC.

The chain combines TRBV5-1 with TRBJ1-2; 10 nucleotides match TRBD1. J gave up 5 bases and V 0 bases, and 10 bases lay outside the gene matches. The CDR3 consists of 17 residues. From germline, CDR1 is SGHRS and CDR2 YFSETQ. CDR3 nucleotide sequence: TGCGCCAGCAGCTTGGAGACAGGGGGCTATTCCCCTTATGGCTACACCTTC. It specifies CASSLETGGYSPYGYTF.

The table lists this clonotype with many counts. CDR3 sequence reads: CASSLSLAGYEQFF. The CDR3 region has the DNA TGCGCCAGCAGCTTGTCCCTAGCGGGATATGAGCAGTTCTTC. This chain links TRBV5-1 with TRBJ2-1; 9 positions match TRBD2. This CDR3 spans 14 amino acids. Trimming cost V 1 base and J 8 bases; bases outside gene matches: 4. Germline V gene sequence: CDR1 SGHRS, CDR2 YFSETQ.